Each of the 31 T cell receptor beta chains below was sequenced from the same sample in a study of molecular identifiers for immune sequencing clone quantification. In TCRdb, the PCR reads were re-called with MiXCR into one record per CDR3 protein. The sample carries approximately 680,000 distinct CDR3 sequences, about 25% recorded once. The specimen sequenced was naive CD8+ T cells from blood, with Jurkat cell RNA spiked in. The subset here: FACS-sorted CD8+CD4-CCR7+CD45RA+ naive T cells. These receptors came from a human donor in good health. Some libraries in this study had Jurkat cell RNA spiked in.

Turning to this clonotype: Since a much larger clone is just one base distant, this may be a read error. The chain combines TRBV28 with TRBJ2-5; 12 bases line up with TRBD1. Germline V gene lookup returns CDR1 MDHEN and CDR2 SYDVKM. The CDR3 runs to 15 residues. The J segment lost 6 bases and the V segment lost 5 bases, leaving 7 bases of the junction unmatched. For the CDR3, the DNA is TGTGCCAGCAGTCCCGGGACAGGGGGCAAAAAGACCCAGTACTTC. Its protein is CASSPGTGGKKTQYF.

This clonotype was seen at least ten times. The chain joins TRBV25-1 to TRBJ2-7, with D possibly TRBD2 on 5 matching bases. This CDR3 has 13 residues. Trimming took off 6 bases at V and 3 bases at J, with 12 bases between the two ends. The germline CDR1 and CDR2 sequences are MGHDK and SYGVNS. The CDR3 here is CASREDGYYEQYF. The DNA of the CDR3 is TGTGCCAGCAGGGAGGACGGATACTACGAGCAGTACTTC.

This clonotype was detected only a few times. The CDR3 region is CASRVGLAEYNEQFF. CDR3 coding DNA: TGTGCCAGTAGGGTGGGACTAGCGGAATACAATGAGCAGTTCTTC. The gene calls are TRBV19 and TRBJ2-1, with 11 bases fitting TRBD2. CDR3 length equals 15 residues. V trimming: 6 bases; J trimming: 4 bases; junction bases outside the gene matches: 5. CDR1 is LNHDA, CDR2 SQIVND, per germline (reference sequence).

The chain uses TRBV20-1 and TRBJ2-5; D is possibly TRBD2 (5 bases). CDR3 length equals 13 residues. Trimming took off 6 bases at V and 5 bases at J, with 16 bases between the two ends. Germline CDR1 DFQATT, CDR2 SNEGSKA (reference sequence). The CDR3 sequence: CSAKTSLAETQYF. DNA for the CDR3: TGCAGTGCCAAAACTAGTTTGGCGGAGACCCAGTACTTC.

On this clonotype itself: One end of the junction fails to match germline, which may point to a read error. V gene TRBV7-3 combines with J gene TRBJ2-5, with a tentative D call TRBD2 (6 bases). In germline, CDR1 is SGHTA, CDR2 FQGTGA. The CDR3 sequence is 14 residues long. CDR3 residues: CAGSFYGSAETQYF. As DNA, the CDR3 is TGTGCCGGCAGCTTTTACGGGAGTGCAGAGACCCAGTACTTC.

CDR3 coding DNA: TGTGCCAGCAGTTTTCGACAGGGAGCCAACTATGGCTACACCTTC. Encoded protein: CASSFRQGANYGYTF. The chain joins TRBV27 to TRBJ1-2, with 7 bases that match TRBD1. The CDR3 runs to 15 residues. Germline V lookup: CDR1 MNHEY, CDR2 SMNVEV (reference sequence). Trimming at V came to 3 bases and at J to 2 bases, leaving 6 bases not matched to a gene.

Ten or more counts support this clonotype. Relative to the germline gene, one junction end is altered; a read error may explain this. This rearrangement joins TRBV7-9 to TRBJ2-5; 12 bases align to TRBD2. The CDR3 is 14 residues long. CDR1 is SEHNR, CDR2 FQNEAQ, per germline (reference sequence). CDR3 nucleotide sequence: TGTGCCAGCAGCCTAGCGGGAGGGTTGGAGACCCAGTACTTC. It is translated as CASSLAGGLETQYF. Full variable domain (remainder filled in from reference TRBV7-9 and TRBJ2-5): DTGVSQNPRHKITKRGQNVTFRCDPISEHNRLYWYRQTLGQGPEFLTYFQNEAQLEKSRLLSDRFSAERPKGSFSTLEIQRTEQGDSAMYLCASSLAGGLETQYFGPGTRLLVL.

This clonotype was seen many times. The chain carries TRBV6-2 or TRBV6-3 and TRBJ2-5; 8 positions agree with TRBD2. J lost 5 bases, V lost 6 bases, and 11 bases had no gene match. This CDR3 comprises 15 residues. Germline CDR1 reads MNHEY; CDR2 reads SVGEGT. The CDR3, as DNA: TGTGCCAGCAGGGAGAGCGGGAGCCTTGGGGAGACCCAGTACTTC. The encoded protein is CASRESGSLGETQYF.

This clonotype was counted ten times or more. The chain carries TRBV7-9 and TRBJ2-2, with D unclear. V lost 5 bases to trimming and J lost 6 bases, with 16 bases between them. The CDR3 is 15 residues long. In germline, CDR1 is SEHNR, CDR2 FQNEAQ (reference sequence). This CDR3 is CASSPPVWEPGELFF. For the CDR3, the DNA is TGTGCCAGCAGCCCCCCCGTGTGGGAACCCGGGGAGCTGTTTTTT.

This clonotype was detected many times. The chain uses TRBV2 and TRBJ2-1; D uncertain. Trimming shortened V by 11 bases and J by 4 bases, and 15 bases separated the two germline ends. Germline lookup yields CDR1 SNHLY and CDR2 FYNNEI. The CDR3 loop spans 13 amino acids. The CDR3 DNA follows: TGTGCCCTAAAAGCAGCTACATACAATGAGCAGTTCTTC. This sequence encodes CALKAATYNEQFF.

The CDR3 spells CASSYETGGETQYF. For the CDR3, the DNA is TGTGCCAGCAGTTACGAAACAGGAGGGGAGACCCAGTACTTC. The chain is built from TRBV6-5 and TRBJ2-5; the D gene is possibly TRBD2 (6 bases). The germline V gene encodes CDR1 MNHEY and CDR2 SVGAGI. This CDR3 has 14 residues. V was shortened by 2 bases and J by 5 bases, with 12 bases between the two germline ends.

The V and J genes are TRBV19 and TRBJ2-3, with 9 bases lining up with TRBD2. V was pared by 4 bases and J by 3 bases, with 8 bases of the junction left unmatched. Germline CDR1 reads LNHDA; CDR2 reads SQIVND (reference sequence). The CDR3 has 16 residues. Here the CDR3 DNA reads TGTGCCAGTAGTACCAGACTAGCGGTGGGTACAGATACGCAGTATTTT. Its translation: CASSTRLAVGTDTQYF.

This clonotype was observed once. V and J are TRBV20-1 and TRBJ1-2; 10 bases agree with TRBD1. J gave up 8 bases and V 6 bases, and 6 bases lay outside the gene matches. CDR1 DFQATT and CDR2 SNEGSKA come from the germline V gene (reference sequence). The CDR3 has 12 residues. CDR3 coding DNA: TGCAGTGCGAAAGGACAGGGGGAAGGCTACACCTTC. This gives the protein CSAKGQGEGYTF.

The CDR3 nucleotides read TGTGCCAGCAGCTTAAGGTTAGGGACAGCGAACACTGAAGCTTTCTTT. The encoded protein is CASSLRLGTANTEAFF. The V call is TRBV7-6, the J call TRBJ1-1; 7 bases are a match to TRBD1. Germline V lookup: CDR1 SGHVS, CDR2 FNYEAQ. This CDR3 spans 16 amino acids. Unmatched junction bases numbered 7, after V lost 2 bases and J lost 1 base.

For this clonotype: This clone may be a read error of a much larger clone one base away. This chain joins TRBV20-1 and TRBJ2-1; D tentatively reads TRBD1 or TRBD2 (6 bases each). The germline V gene has CDR1 DFQATT and CDR2 SNEGSKA (reference sequence). V shed 4 bases and J shed 13 bases, with 23 bases lying between them. This CDR3 comprises 14 residues. The CDR3 region is CSATGEEYQETQFF. CDR3 DNA sequence: TGCAGTGCTACAGGGGAGGAGTACCAAGAGACCCAGTTCTTC.

This clonotype was counted many times. The chain employs TRBV28 and TRBJ2-3; no firm D call. The CDR3 contains 14 residues. Per germline, CDR1 MDHEN and CDR2 SYDVKM. V lost 2 bases and J 2 bases, leaving 8 bases between the germline ends. The CDR3 bases are TGTGCCAGCAGTTTACGCCAAACCACAGATACGCAGTATTTT. The encoded protein is CASSLRQTTDTQYF. The whole variable domain, filled in from reference TRBV28 and TRBJ2-3, reads DVKVTQSSRYLVKRTGEKVFLECVQDMDHENMFWYRQDPGLGLRLIYFSYDVKMKEKGDIPEGYSVSREKKERFSLILESASTNQTSMYLCASSLRQTTDTQYFGPGTRLTVL.

This clonotype was found a few times. The rearrangement uses TRBV30 and TRBJ2-3; D may be TRBD2 (5 bases). Germline V CDR1 and CDR2: GTSNPN, SVGIG (reference sequence). This CDR3 has 14 amino acids. Trimming took off 2 bases at V and 0 bases at J, with 9 bases between the two ends. CDR3 sequence (DNA): TGTGCCTGGAGTCTCACGGGGAGCACAGATACGCAGTATTTT. Its translation: CAWSLTGSTDTQYF. Full variable domain (missing parts from reference TRBV30 and TRBJ2-3): SQTIHQWPATLVQPVGSPLSLECTVEGTSNPNLYWYRQAAGRGLQLLFYSVGIGQISSEVPQNLSASRPQDRQFILSSKKLLLSDSGFYLCAWSLTGSTDTQYFGPGTRLTVL.

This clonotype has a count of ten or more. The CDR3 loop reads CSAISTRVEVNTEAFF. DNA of the CDR3: TGCAGTGCCATCTCCACTAGGGTCGAAGTGAACACTGAAGCTTTCTTT. This rearrangement joins TRBV20-1 to TRBJ1-1; unclear D gene. The CDR3 runs to 16 residues. Trimming removed 6 bases from V and 0 bases from J, with 20 bases in between. The V gene's germline CDR1 is DFQATT and CDR2 SNEGSKA (reference sequence).

As for this clonotype: A much larger clone differs from this one at a single base, so this may be a read error. J is TRBJ2-7 and V is TRBV7-2; D gene unclear. CDR1 and CDR2 from the germline V gene are SGHTA and FQGNSA. This CDR3 has 13 amino acids. CDR3 protein: CASRLTSPYAQYF. The CDR3 coding sequence is TGTGCCAGCAGGTTGACGTCGCCCTACGCGCAGTACTTC.

This sequence joins TRBV12-3 or TRBV12-4 and TRBJ2-3, with a tentative D call TRBD2 (6 bases). Trimming left V 7 bases short and J 4 bases short, with 18 bases between. CDR3 length: 15 residues. The CDR3, as DNA: TGTGCCAGCACTCCCGTTGGGGGAGGTTCAGATACGCAGTATTTT. It yields the protein CASTPVGGGSDTQYF.

A remark on this clonotype: One end of the junction is discordant with germline, which a read error may explain. The rearrangement links TRBV20-1 to TRBJ2-2; the match to TRBD2 covers 11 bases. The length of the CDR3 is 18 residues. The germline V gene has CDR1 DFQATT and CDR2 SNEGSKA (reference sequence). Here the CDR3 DNA reads TGCAGTGCTTCCACCGGGACTAGCGGAGCAAAGGACACCGGGGAGCTGCTTTTT. This codes for CSASTGTSGAKDTGELLF.

This clonotype has more than one count but fewer than ten. The V call is TRBV7-9, the J call TRBJ2-1; 7 bases agree with TRBD2. V dropped 3 bases and J dropped 7; count of bases not matched to a gene: 9. Looked up from germline, CDR1 is SEHNR and CDR2 is FQNEAQ (reference sequence). This CDR3 comprises 15 residues. The CDR3 loop is CASSFVLATENEQFF. The CDR3 DNA reads as TGTGCCAGCAGCTTTGTACTAGCGACAGAAAATGAGCAGTTCTTC.

A few counts support this clonotype. This sequence joins TRBV9 and TRBJ2-3; D is perhaps TRBD2 (6 bases). Germline V CDR1 and CDR2: SGDLS, YYNGEE. The CDR3 contains 16 residues. Deletions cut 4 bases from V and 3 bases from J, with 18 bases between. In DNA form, the CDR3 reads TGTGCCAGCAGCACCGTCCGGGAGCGCACTACAGATACGCAGTATTTT. This gives the protein CASSTVRERTTDTQYF.

This clonotype was recorded at least ten times. The V and J genes are TRBV29-1 and TRBJ2-2, with 9 bases that match TRBD2. The CDR3 length is 15 residues. J gave up 4 bases and V 2 bases, and 5 bases lay outside the gene matches. The germline V gene encodes CDR1 SQVTM and CDR2 ANQGSEA. The CDR3 coding sequence is TGCAGCGTTGAAATAGCGGGAGCCTCCACCGGGGAGCTGTTTTTT. Translation: CSVEIAGASTGELFF.

This chain uses TRBV19 with TRBJ2-3; D may be TRBD2 (6 bases). CDR1 and CDR2 from the germline V gene are LNHDA and SQIVND (reference sequence). CDR3 length equals 14 residues. V was pared by 9 bases and J by 2 bases, with 15 bases between. CDR3 DNA: TGTGCCAGCAATCCGGGACTCTACACAGATACGCAGTATTTT. Protein product: CASNPGLYTDTQYF.

The chain is built from TRBV12-3 or TRBV12-4 and TRBJ1-2; 9 bases match TRBD1. There are 12 residues in the CDR3. J lost 8 bases, V lost 5 bases, and 3 bases had no gene match. In DNA, the CDR3 is TGTGCCAGCAGTACAGGGGGCGGAGGCTACACCTTC. Amino acids: CASSTGGGGYTF.

This clonotype was observed once. This may arise from a read error, as a much more abundant clone is one base away. The chain links TRBV6-5 to TRBJ2-5; possible D gene TRBD1, 5 bases. Per germline, CDR1 MNHEY and CDR2 SVGAGI. This CDR3 region has 11 residues. The CDR3 DNA follows: TGTGCCGGCAGAAGGGGAGAGACCCAGTACTTC. Translating it yields CAGRRGETQYF.

There are a few counts of this clonotype. The rearrangement joins TRBV2 to TRBJ2-7; TRBD2 might be the D (5 bases). V was cut by 0 bases and J by 2 bases, with 20 bases left in between. Germline V CDR1 and CDR2: SNHLY, FYNNEI. CDR3 length: 18 residues. CDR3 in amino acids: CASSEAPHPGSGAYEQYF. As DNA, the CDR3 is TGTGCCAGCAGTGAAGCCCCCCACCCGGGGAGCGGCGCCTACGAGCAGTACTTC.

As regards this clonotype: This clone may be a read error of a much larger clone one base away. The chain uses TRBV7-9 and TRBJ2-3; 8 bases map to TRBD2. The V gene end was trimmed by 2 bases and the J gene end by 4 bases; junction bases not matched to a gene: 14. Germline CDR1 and CDR2: SEHNR and FQNEAQ (reference sequence). The CDR3 consists of 18 residues. The CDR3 DNA is TGTGCCAGCAGCTTACCCCGGACTAGCAGGAGACTCGCAGATACGCAGTATTTT. Translation gives CASSLPRTSRRLADTQYF.

The rearrangement uses TRBV7-9 and TRBJ1-2, with 8 bases fitting TRBD1. The germline gives CDR1 SEHNR, CDR2 FQNEAQ (reference sequence). This CDR3 is built from 15 residues. Trimming took 4 bases from V and 1 from J; bases not matched to a gene: 5. The CDR3 is CASSYDRGYNYGYTF. The CDR3 region has the DNA TGTGCCAGCAGCTATGACAGGGGTTATAACTATGGCTACACCTTC.

This clonotype was counted only a few times. The J gene is TRBJ1-3, the V gene TRBV11-2, with unresolved D. This CDR3 comprises 16 residues. Trimming took off 5 bases at V and 0 bases at J, with 14 bases between the two ends. In germline, CDR1 is SGHAT, CDR2 FQNNGV. CDR3 protein: CASSQRSPNSGNTIYF. Here the CDR3 DNA reads TGTGCCAGCAGCCAAAGGTCCCCCAACTCTGGAAACACCATATATTTT.